These 27 T cell receptor beta chains were all obtained from the same sample, sequenced in a study of cytomegalovirus exposure and HLA in healthy donors. The primer mix had 60 Vbeta and 13 Jbeta primers. Method: immunoSEQ multiplex PCR; TCRdb's copy keeps in-frame clones and lacks some. The sample has about 190,000 clones; approximately 77% are singletons. Specimen: PBMCs. These receptors were obtained from a man aged 35 to 55 in good health and CMV-seropositive.

This rearrangement joins TRBV5-1 to TRBJ2-5; TRBD2 matches 8 bases. Unmatched junction bases numbered 5, after V lost 0 bases and J lost 1 base. This CDR3 has 16 amino acids. Germline V lookup: CDR1 SGHRS, CDR2 YFSETQ. The CDR3: CASSLAGAGGQETQYF. In nucleotides, the CDR3 is TGCGCCAGCAGCTTGGCCGGCGCGGGGGGCCAAGAGACCCAGTACTTC.

This sequence joins TRBV6-5 and TRBJ1-5; TRBD1 agrees at 8 bases. Trimming at V came to 8 bases and at J to 4 bases, leaving 4 bases not matched to a gene. This CDR3 is 13 amino acids long. Germline CDR1 reads MNHEY; CDR2 reads SVGAGI. In nucleotides, the CDR3 is TGTGCCAGCTTGGACAGGGCTAATCAGCCCCAGCATTTT. This encodes CASLDRANQPQHF.

V usage is TRBV5-1 and J usage is TRBJ1-5; D ambiguous. Germline CDR1 SGHRS, CDR2 YFSETQ. This CDR3 is built from 13 residues. Trimming removed 1 base from V and 3 bases from J, with 5 bases in between. DNA of the CDR3: TGCGCCAGCAGCTTGAACATCAATCAGCCCCAGCATTTT. It yields the protein CASSLNINQPQHF.

The chain recombines TRBV7-6 with TRBJ1-1; no clear D gene. Between the trimmed V and J ends, which lost 2 bases and 6 bases, there was a span of 13 bases. CDR3 length: 14 amino acids. Germline assignment: CDR1 SGHVS and CDR2 FNYEAQ. The CDR3 nucleotides are TGTGCCAGCAGCTTAACAGCGGCAAGGGCTGAAGCTTTCTTT. Translating it yields CASSLTAARAEAFF.

The chain links TRBV7-8 to TRBJ1-1; TRBD1 agrees at 9 bases. With 5 bases clipped from V and 3 bases from J, the junction kept 7 bases outside the gene matches. Germline V gives CDR1 SGHVS, CDR2 FQNEAQ. CDR3 size: 15 residues. The CDR3 here is CASSQTGGIDTEAFF. CDR3 in DNA: TGTGCCAGCAGCCAAACAGGGGGCATAGACACTGAAGCTTTCTTT.

There are a few counts of this clone. The chain combines TRBV30 with TRBJ2-1; D is possibly TRBD2 (6 bases). The CDR3 is 14 amino acids. V dropped 1 base and J dropped 3 bases, with 10 bases sitting between them. Germline V gene lookup returns CDR1 GTSNPN and CDR2 SVGIG (reference sequence). The CDR3 nucleotides are TGTGCCTGGAGTGCCCGACTAGTCTACAATGAGCAGTTCTTC. The encoded protein is CAWSARLVYNEQFF.

This chain connects TRBV19 to TRBJ2-2, with 13 bases identical to TRBD2. Germline values: CDR1 LNHDA, CDR2 SQIVND (reference sequence). The CDR3 totals 17 residues. Trimming cost V 5 bases and J 5 bases; bases outside gene matches: 8. In DNA, the CDR3 is TGTGCCAGTAGTTTCGGACTAGCGGGAGTCTGGACCGGGGAGCTGTTTTTT. Translated: CASSFGLAGVWTGELFF.

The chain carries TRBV18 and TRBJ2-7; TRBD1 agrees at 7 bases. Germline V gene sequence: CDR1 KGHSH, CDR2 LQKENI. Trimming took 3 bases from V and 3 from J; bases not matched to a gene: 8. The CDR3 loop spans 15 amino acids. CDR3 loop: CASSPGQSSLYEQYF. CDR3 DNA sequence: TGTGCCAGCTCACCGGGACAGTCCTCCCTCTACGAGCAGTACTTC. The full variable domain, in which reference TRBV18 and TRBJ2-7 provide the parts outside the CDR3, is NAGVMQNPRHLVRRRGQEARLRCSPMKGHSHVYWYRQLPEEGLKFMVYLQKENIIDESGMPKERFSAEFPKEGPSILRIQQVVRGDSAAYFCASSPGQSSLYEQYFGPGTRLTVT.

The CDR3 sequence is CSHYSPGREIQETQYF. The CDR3 nucleotides read TGCAGCCACTACTCCCCGGGTAGGGAGATCCAAGAGACCCAGTACTTC. The chain uses TRBV29-1 and TRBJ2-5, with D possibly matching TRBD2 (5 bases). Germline values: CDR1 SQVTM, CDR2 ANQGSEA. Trimming left V 8 bases short and J 1 base short, with 23 bases between. The CDR3 loop spans 16 amino acids.

V is TRBV4-1 and J is TRBJ1-2; TRBD1 might be the D (5 bases). Trimming took off 0 bases at V and 0 bases at J, with 11 bases between the two ends. The germline CDR1 and CDR2 sequences are MGHRA and YSYEKL. This CDR3 spans 16 amino acids. Written as DNA, the CDR3 is TGCGCCAGCAGCCAAGAGTGGGGACTGCCTAACTATGGCTACACCTTC. Protein product: CASSQEWGLPNYGYTF.

This rearrangement joins TRBV28 to TRBJ2-7; 9 bases agree with TRBD1. The germline V gene encodes CDR1 MDHEN and CDR2 SYDVKM. J was trimmed by 2 bases and V by 5 bases; bases with no gene match: 7. The CDR3 is made up of 15 amino acids. The CDR3 sequence: CASSITGGVTYEQYF. In DNA form, the CDR3 reads TGTGCCAGCAGTATTACAGGGGGCGTTACCTACGAGCAGTACTTC.

This sequence joins TRBV7-2 and TRBJ2-1; D possibly corresponds to TRBD2 (5 bases). Germline V gene sequence: CDR1 SGHTA, CDR2 FQGNSA. V shed 2 bases and J shed 12 bases, with 17 bases lying between them. The CDR3 runs to 14 residues. For the CDR3, the DNA is TGTGCCAGCAGCTTACAAGGGCTGCTAGCCGGGCAGTTCTTC. Protein: CASSLQGLLAGQFF.

V usage is TRBV4-1 and J usage is TRBJ2-1; 13 nucleotides match TRBD2. V shed 0 bases, J shed 6 bases, and the junction held 8 bases outside the gene matches. Germline values: CDR1 MGHRA, CDR2 YSYEKL. CDR3 length: 18 residues. The CDR3 DNA reads TGCGCCAGCAGCCAAGAAGGACTAGCGGGAGTGTCGGTCAATGAGCAGTTCTTC. As protein: CASSQEGLAGVSVNEQFF.

The chain recombines TRBV5-1 with TRBJ2-3; 8 bases align to TRBD2. V shed 2 bases and J 2 bases; nucleotides not matched to a gene: 13. Germline values: CDR1 SGHRS, CDR2 YFSETQ. This CDR3 comprises 18 residues. CDR3 sequence: CASSLNPSGGGTTDTQYF. CDR3 in DNA: TGCGCCAGCAGCTTAAACCCTTCTGGCGGGGGGACCACAGATACGCAGTATTTT.

This clone showed up just once. The chain combines TRBV5-4 with TRBJ1-2; 10 nucleotides agree with TRBD1. The CDR3 extends over 15 amino acids. Per germline, CDR1 SGHNT and CDR2 YYREEE (reference sequence). J was trimmed by 4 bases and V by 5 bases; bases with no gene match: 8. CDR3 coding DNA: TGTGCCAGCAGTTTTGGACAGGGGGGAGCCTATGGCTACACCTTC. The encoded protein is CASSFGQGGAYGYTF.

This chain joins TRBV10-3 and TRBJ1-1; TRBD1 aligns across 8 bases. V shed 3 bases and J 3 bases; nucleotides not matched to a gene: 0. Germline V gene sequence: CDR1 ENHRY, CDR2 SYGVKD. The CDR3 is 13 amino acids. CDR3 in amino acids: CAISDRGHTEAFF. CDR3 nucleotide sequence: TGTGCCATCAGTGACAGGGGGCACACTGAAGCTTTCTTT.

The V and J genes are TRBV5-1 and TRBJ2-5; 13 bases align to TRBD2. CDR1 is SGHRS, CDR2 YFSETQ, per germline. The ends lost 2 bases at V and 1 base at J; junction bases unmatched: 2. The CDR3 covers 16 residues. As DNA, the CDR3 is TGCGCCAGCAGCTTCGGGACTAGCGGGGTCCAAGAGACCCAGTACTTC. It is translated as CASSFGTSGVQETQYF.

The chain recombines TRBV6-4 with TRBJ1-2, with 9 bases identical to TRBD1. V shed 4 bases, J shed 11 bases, and the junction held 8 bases outside the gene matches. CDR3 length equals 13 residues. Germline-derived CDR1 and CDR2 are MRHNA and SNTAGT. The CDR3 spells CASSGTGESGYTF. CDR3 coding DNA: TGTGCCAGCAGTGGGACAGGGGAATCAGGGTACACCTTC.

The genes are TRBV29-1 and TRBJ2-5; 7 bases are a match to TRBD1. The germline CDR1 and CDR2 sequences are SQVTM and ANQGSEA. The J segment lost 5 bases and the V segment lost 3 bases, leaving 6 bases of the junction unmatched. The CDR3 has 13 residues. CDR3 loop: CSVDKGARETQYF. The DNA of the CDR3 is TGCAGCGTTGACAAGGGGGCGAGGGAGACCCAGTACTTC.

The chain recombines TRBV6-5 with TRBJ1-1; D is perhaps TRBD1 (5 bases). The CDR3 runs to 13 residues. Germline CDR1 and CDR2: MNHEY and SVGAGI. Trimming removed 6 bases at V and 7 bases at J, with 15 bases between. The CDR3 here is CASRGTEGSEAFF. CDR3 DNA sequence: TGTGCCAGCAGGGGGACGGAGGGGAGTGAAGCTTTCTTT.

This chain uses TRBV4-1 with TRBJ1-3; D is possibly TRBD1 (6 bases). The V gene's germline CDR1 is MGHRA and CDR2 YSYEKL. The CDR3 covers 15 residues. The V and J ends lost 3 bases and 0 bases respectively, with 9 bases between them. DNA of the CDR3: TGCGCCAGCAGCCATAGGACAGACTCTGGAAACACCATATATTTT. Translation: CASSHRTDSGNTIYF.

Only one count was recorded for this clone. The V call is TRBV11-2, the J call TRBJ2-1; tentative D call: TRBD2 (5 bases). CDR1 and CDR2 (germline): SGHAT, FQNNGV. V lost 1 base, J lost 8 bases, and 18 bases lay in between. CDR3 length: 16 residues. CDR3 nucleotide sequence: TGTGCCAGCAGCTTAGTGCGAGGGTCGGTATACTATGAGCAGTTCTTC. Its translation: CASSLVRGSVYYEQFF.

The chain combines TRBV6-1 with TRBJ2-5, with a weak D call TRBD1 (5 bases). From germline, CDR1 is MNHNS and CDR2 SASEGT. The CDR3 runs to 15 residues. V lost 2 bases and J lost 1, with 11 bases in between. CDR3 in amino acids: CASSEHPRAQETQYF. The CDR3 bases are TGTGCCAGCAGTGAACACCCCAGGGCCCAAGAGACCCAGTACTTC.

This chain uses TRBV28 with TRBJ2-3; D is possibly TRBD2 (6 bases). V gave up 2 bases and J gave up 3 bases, with 9 bases separating them. Germline loops: CDR1 MDHEN, CDR2 SYDVKM. The CDR3 has 14 amino acids. CDR3 nucleotides: TGTGCCAGCAGTTTAGTCGGGGGAACAGATACGCAGTATTTT. Amino acid sequence: CASSLVGGTDTQYF.

This clone was found a few times. The chain uses TRBV10-1 and TRBJ2-7, with D possibly TRBD1 on 5 matching bases. The CDR3 totals 13 residues. V gave up 3 bases and J gave up 6 bases, with 12 bases separating them. Germline loops: CDR1 WNHNN, CDR2 SYGVQD (reference sequence). The CDR3 DNA is TGCGCCAGCAGTGACCCAACAGGTCCCGAGCAGTACTTC. It encodes CASSDPTGPEQYF.

V gene TRBV11-1 combines with J gene TRBJ2-3, with D possibly matching TRBD1 (6 bases). The germline CDR1 and CDR2 sequences are SGHAT and FQDESV (reference sequence). This CDR3 contains 16 residues. Trimming removed 0 bases at V and 7 bases at J, with 17 bases between. This CDR3 is CASSLAPGTGWNTQYF. The CDR3 DNA is TGTGCCAGCAGCTTAGCTCCCGGAACAGGGTGGAATACGCAGTATTTT.

This clone was seen only a few times. V and J are TRBV28 and TRBJ1-2; the D gene is possibly TRBD1 (5 bases). Trimming left V 5 bases short and J 4 bases short, with 14 bases between. The germline V gene has CDR1 MDHEN and CDR2 SYDVKM. The CDR3 contains 14 residues. The CDR3 DNA reads TGTGCCAGCAGTCCAATCCGGGACTCCTATGGCTACACCTTC. As protein: CASSPIRDSYGYTF.